The rows below give T cell receptor beta chains drawn from one sample of a study of spatial heterogeneity in lung cancer. TCRdb re-analysed the 5' RACE reads in MiXCR, keeping a single row per CDR3 protein. This sample carries around 6,200 distinct CDR3 sequences, more than 12% of them seen once, and the ten largest clones take 8% to 10%. Sequences were derived from lung tumor tissue, sampled at surgery. Receptors originate from a male donor with early-stage non-small cell lung cancer. Both conserved end residues are part of each CDR3. D genes are given only for firm matches. Expanded clones are given a class, and other clones once, few, many or no size at all.

D | J | size | V | CDR3 | DNA
NA | TRBJ1-2 | medium-sized | TRBV19 | CASSRLQDSRSNYGYTF | TGTGCCAGTAGTAGGTTGCAGGACAGCAGATCTAACTATGGCTACACCTTC
NA | TRBJ2-2 | NA | TRBV7-2 | CASSLAPGMGAGELFF | TGTGCCAGCAGCTTAGCACCAGGGATGGGGGCCGGGGAGCTGTTTTTT
NA | TRBJ2-5 | many | TRBV20-1 | CSAREMGRAQETQYF | TGCAGTGCTAGAGAAATGGGACGGGCTCAGGAGACCCAGTACTTC
NA | TRBJ1-1 | many | TRBV29-1 | CSVEAPGLNTEAFF | TGCAGCGTTGAAGCTCCGGGACTGAACACTGAAGCTTTCTTT
NA | TRBJ1-2 | few | TRBV6-6 | CASSLSADYGYTF | TGTGCCAGCAGTTTAAGTGCAGACTATGGCTACACCTTC
NA | TRBJ1-1 | medium-sized | TRBV5-5 | CASSLTNTEAFF | TGTGCCAGCAGCTTGACGAACACTGAAGCTTTCTTT
NA | TRBJ2-1 | many | TRBV21-1 | CASSQLAGRDNEQFF | TGTGCCAGCAGCCAACTAGCGGGACGGGACAATGAGCAGTTCTTC
NA | TRBJ2-1 | large | TRBV10-3 | CAISETAYNEQFF | TGTGCCATCAGTGAAACTGCCTACAATGAGCAGTTCTTC
NA | TRBJ2-7 | many | TRBV2 | CASSEIAGEQYF | TGTGCCAGCAGTGAAATAGCTGGCGAGCAGTACTTC
NA | TRBJ1-1 | medium-sized | TRBV6-5 | CASKYGEANTEAFF | TGTGCCAGCAAGTACGGGGAGGCGAACACTGAAGCTTTCTTT
NA | TRBJ2-1 | medium-sized | TRBV9 | CASSVAEGEQFF | TGTGCCAGCAGCGTAGCAGAGGGTGAGCAGTTCTTC
NA | TRBJ2-2 | medium-sized | TRBV24-1 | CAVERTMGNTGELFF | TGTGCCGTAGAACGGACGATGGGGAACACCGGGGAGCTGTTTTTT
NA | TRBJ2-2 | many | TRBV25-1 | CASAVDWTGELFF | TGTGCCAGCGCTGTGGATTGGACCGGGGAGCTGTTTTTT